Listed here are 29 T cell receptor beta chains from one sample, sequenced in a study of cytomegalovirus exposure and HLA in healthy donors. Profiling relied on immunoSEQ multiplex PCR, and the TCRdb table lists in-frame clones only, not all of them. The data hold some 64,000 clones, with approximately 96% observed a single time. The specimen sequenced was PBMCs. The receptors derive from a woman between 18 and 29 years old in good health and CMV-seropositive.

This chain links TRBV27 with TRBJ2-1, with 10 bases aligning to TRBD2. CDR3 length equals 16 residues. Trimming at V came to 5 bases and at J to 2 bases, leaving 6 bases not matched to a gene. Germline V gene sequence: CDR1 MNHEY, CDR2 SMNVEV (reference sequence). CDR3 region: CASSPVAGGPYNEQFF. The CDR3, as DNA: TGTGCCAGCAGTCCGGTAGCGGGAGGTCCCTACAATGAGCAGTTCTTC.

V usage is TRBV5-6 and J usage is TRBJ2-5, with 13 bases matching TRBD2. Unmatched junction bases numbered 8, after V lost 1 base and J lost 5 bases. CDR1 is SGHDT and CDR2 is YYEEEE in the germline V gene. The CDR3 consists of 17 residues. For the CDR3, the DNA is TGTGCCAGCAGCTTGAGGACTAGCGGGAGCTGGAGGGAGACCCAGTACTTC. Amino acid sequence: CASSLRTSGSWRETQYF.

This chain links TRBV30 with TRBJ2-7; 8 nucleotides line up with TRBD1. The CDR3 totals 14 residues. Germline CDR1 GTSNPN, CDR2 SVGIG (reference sequence). V lost 1 base and J lost 3; bases outside the gene matches: 5. CDR3 region: CAWSARDRNYEQYF. CDR3 nucleotide sequence: TGTGCCTGGAGTGCTCGGGACAGGAACTACGAGCAGTACTTC.

This clone was counted a single time. The chain employs TRBV7-2 and TRBJ2-7, with a tentative D call TRBD1 (5 bases). V dropped 5 bases and J dropped 3 bases, with 11 bases sitting between them. The length of the CDR3 is 13 residues. Germline V gives CDR1 SGHTA, CDR2 FQGNSA. The CDR3 DNA follows: TGTGCCAGCAGCCCAGACAGAATCTACGAGCAGTACTTC. It translates to CASSPDRIYEQYF.

The chain joins TRBV19 to TRBJ2-7; 7 bases line up with TRBD2. The V segment lost 5 bases and the J segment 2 bases; nucleotides outside the gene matches: 6. The CDR3 is made up of 14 amino acids. The germline CDR1 and CDR2 sequences are LNHDA and SQIVND (reference sequence). The CDR3 loop is CASSYRAGPYEQYF. In nucleotides, the CDR3 is TGTGCCAGTAGTTATAGAGCGGGACCCTACGAGCAGTACTTC.

The chain employs TRBV7-9 and TRBJ1-2; TRBD1 agrees at 7 bases. Unmatched junction bases numbered 12, after V lost 0 bases and J lost 8 bases. The CDR3 is made up of 16 amino acids. The germline V gene encodes CDR1 SEHNR and CDR2 FQNEAQ (reference sequence). Here the CDR3 DNA reads TGTGCCAGCAGCTTAGCTGGGAACAGGGGTTCAGGGGGCTACACCTTC. Its translation: CASSLAGNRGSGGYTF.

The V call is TRBV7-9, the J call TRBJ1-4, with 10 bases matching TRBD1. The CDR3 totals 16 residues. With V trimmed by 1 base and J by 6 bases, 5 bases remained unmatched. CDR1 and CDR2 (germline): SEHNR, FQNEAQ (reference sequence). CDR3 sequence: CASSLVGTGDHEKLFF. As DNA, the CDR3 is TGTGCCAGCAGCTTAGTCGGGACAGGGGATCATGAAAAACTGTTTTTT.

V gene TRBV5-6 combines with J gene TRBJ2-2; tentative D call: TRBD1 (6 bases). This CDR3 is built from 15 residues. Trimming stripped 0 bases from V and 3 bases from J, with 9 bases between. Germline values: CDR1 SGHDT, CDR2 YYEEEE. The CDR3, as DNA: TGTGCCAGCAGCTTGGCAGGGGTGGACACCGGGGAGCTGTTTTTT. It encodes CASSLAGVDTGELFF. The full variable domain, rest sourced from reference TRBV5-6 and TRBJ2-2, is DAGVTQSPTHLIKTRGQQVTLRCSPKSGHDTVSWYQQALGQGPQFIFQYYEEEERQRGNFPDRFSGHQFPNYSSELNVNALLLGDSALYLCASSLAGVDTGELFFGEGSRLTVL.

The chain uses TRBV9 and TRBJ1-1, with D possibly TRBD1 on 5 matching bases. V lost 0 bases and J 3 bases, leaving 18 bases between the germline ends. Germline lookup yields CDR1 SGDLS and CDR2 YYNGEE. The CDR3 is 17 amino acids. DNA of the CDR3: TGTGCCAGCAGCGTAGGGACCCGGGGGAGGCGGGACACTGAAGCTTTCTTT. Amino acids: CASSVGTRGRRDTEAFF.

The V and J genes are TRBV5-1 and TRBJ2-1; 15 bases are shared with TRBD2. J lost 7 bases, V lost 2 bases, and 7 bases had no gene match. CDR1 is SGHRS and CDR2 is YFSETQ in the germline V gene. This CDR3 has 17 residues. CDR3 residues: CASSFLSGTSGRNEQFF. Here the CDR3 DNA reads TGCGCCAGCAGCTTCTTGTCCGGGACTAGCGGGAGGAATGAGCAGTTCTTC.

The CDR3 reads CASSLGQGITDTQYF. In DNA, the CDR3 is TGTGCCAGCAGCTTAGGTCAGGGTATTACAGATACGCAGTATTTT. This chain connects TRBV13 to TRBJ2-3; perhaps TRBD1 as D (5 bases). The CDR3 is made up of 15 amino acids. The germline V and J ends were trimmed by 0 bases and 3 bases, with 10 bases remaining between them. Germline V CDR1 and CDR2: PRHDT, FYEKMQ (reference sequence). Combining the CDR3 with reference TRBV13 and TRBJ2-3 gives the whole variable domain AAGVIQSPRHLIKEKRETATLKCYPIPRHDTVYWYQQGPGQDPQFLISFYEKMQSDKGSIPDRFSAQQFSDYHSELNMSSLELGDSALYFCASSLGQGITDTQYFGPGTRLTVL.

The V gene is TRBV10-3, the J gene TRBJ2-3; TRBD2 matches 8 bases. The CDR3 covers 14 residues. The ends lost 6 bases at V and 4 bases at J; junction bases unmatched: 6. Germline V gene sequence: CDR1 ENHRY, CDR2 SYGVKD. In DNA form, the CDR3 reads TGTGCCATCAGGGGAGCGGGAGCCCCAGATACGCAGTATTTT. Its translation: CAIRGAGAPDTQYF.

The chain recombines TRBV11-2 with TRBJ2-5; 10 bases map to TRBD1. The CDR3 spans 16 residues. Unmatched junction bases numbered 7, after V lost 2 bases and J lost 4 bases. Germline CDR1 SGHAT, CDR2 FQNNGV. The CDR3 DNA follows: TGTGCCAGCAGCTTAAGACAGGGGGCGGGGCGAGAGACCCAGTACTTC. It specifies CASSLRQGAGRETQYF.

The J gene is TRBJ2-2, the V gene TRBV5-1, with 12 bases aligning to TRBD2. The V segment lost 4 bases and the J segment 4 bases; nucleotides outside the gene matches: 2. The CDR3 spans 15 residues. CDR1 is SGHRS and CDR2 is YFSETQ in the germline V gene. DNA for the CDR3: TGCGCCAGCAGCCGGACTAGCGGGGTCACCGGGGAGCTGTTTTTT. It translates to CASSRTSGVTGELFF.

CDR3 protein: CAWSGRSDTEAFF. CDR3 bases: TGTGCCTGGTCAGGCCGTTCGGACACTGAAGCTTTCTTT. This chain joins TRBV30 and TRBJ1-1; D is unclear. V was pared by 5 bases and J by 3 bases, with 13 bases between. The CDR3 runs 13 residues. Per the germline V gene, CDR1 is GTSNPN and CDR2 is SVGIG (reference sequence).

This clone showed up just once. CDR3 nucleotide sequence: TGTGCCAGCAGTGCGGCAGGGACACTATCCTACAATGAGCAGTTCTTC. This gives the protein CASSAAGTLSYNEQFF. The J gene is TRBJ2-1, the V gene TRBV27, with D perhaps matching TRBD1 (6 bases). This CDR3 region has 16 residues. Looked up from germline, CDR1 is MNHEY and CDR2 is SMNVEV (reference sequence). The V gene lost 5 bases and the J gene lost 1 base, with 15 bases spanning the gap.

The rearrangement links TRBV28 to TRBJ2-3; D perhaps matches TRBD2 (5 bases). The CDR3 is 14 residues long. The V end was cut by 3 bases, the J end by 6 bases, with 13 bases between. The germline V gene has CDR1 MDHEN and CDR2 SYDVKM. The CDR3 region is CASSFETMADTQYF. CDR3 coding DNA: TGTGCCAGCAGTTTCGAGACTATGGCTGATACGCAGTATTTT.

The rearrangement links TRBV9 to TRBJ2-3; no reliable D call. The CDR3 spans 13 residues. Trimming removed 3 bases from V and 3 bases from J, with 8 bases in between. Germline V CDR1 and CDR2: SGDLS, YYNGEE. DNA for the CDR3: TGTGCCAGCAGCGGACGGGTTACAGATACGCAGTATTTT. It yields the protein CASSGRVTDTQYF.

This clone has a single count. This sequence joins TRBV5-4 and TRBJ2-1, with 12 bases identical to TRBD2. Germline V gene lookup returns CDR1 SGHNT and CDR2 YYREEE (reference sequence). The CDR3 totals 16 residues. V lost 3 bases to trimming and J lost 8 bases; unmatched junction nucleotides: 9. The CDR3 spells CASSWTLAGGNDEQFF. The CDR3 DNA reads as TGTGCCAGCAGCTGGACCCTAGCGGGAGGGAACGATGAGCAGTTCTTC.

The gene calls are TRBV4-2 and TRBJ2-1; 14 bases align to TRBD2. This CDR3 spans 18 amino acids. V lost 1 base, J lost 9 bases, and 11 bases stayed unmatched. Germline CDR1 reads LGHNA; CDR2 reads YNFKEQ. The CDR3 protein is CASSQVTTGLAGVIEQFF. The CDR3 coding sequence is TGTGCCAGCAGCCAAGTCACGACGGGACTAGCGGGAGTGATTGAGCAGTTCTTC.

The chain recombines TRBV6-6 with TRBJ2-1; 7 positions match TRBD1. Germline assignment: CDR1 MNHNY and CDR2 SVGAGI (reference sequence). This CDR3 spans 13 amino acids. Trimming removed 4 bases from V and 7 bases from J; junction bases left unmatched: 4. The CDR3 here is CASSWGRGNEQFF. The CDR3 DNA is TGTGCCAGCAGTTGGGGCAGGGGGAATGAGCAGTTCTTC.

V and J are TRBV25-1 and TRBJ2-1; 9 bases fit TRBD2. CDR3 length: 17 amino acids. Germline loops: CDR1 MGHDK, CDR2 SYGVNS. The J segment lost 6 bases and the V segment lost 3 bases, leaving 12 bases of the junction unmatched. In DNA, the CDR3 is TGTGCCAGCAGTGACTTCCCGACTAGCGGAGGCCTCAATGAGCAGTTCTTC. Translation gives CASSDFPTSGGLNEQFF.

The V call is TRBV28, the J call TRBJ1-5; D perhaps matches TRBD1 (6 bases). V gave up 8 bases and J gave up 7 bases, with 21 bases separating them. This CDR3 has 15 residues. The germline CDR1 and CDR2 sequences are MDHEN and SYDVKM. CDR3 loop: CASFPQQGPHQPQHF. In nucleotides, the CDR3 is TGTGCCAGCTTCCCCCAACAGGGCCCACACCAGCCCCAGCATTTT.

V is TRBV11-3 and J is TRBJ2-3, with TRBD2 identical over 7 bases. Trimming at V came to 5 bases and at J to 2 bases, leaving 10 bases not matched to a gene. The CDR3 consists of 16 residues. Germline V gene data show CDR1 as SGHNT and CDR2 as YENEEA. DNA of the CDR3: TGTGCCAGCAGCCTCATGGGGGGGTCTCACACAGATACGCAGTATTTT. It is translated as CASSLMGGSHTDTQYF.

V and J are TRBV2 and TRBJ2-3, with 11 bases that match TRBD2. Germline CDR1 reads SNHLY; CDR2 reads FYNNEI. The CDR3 consists of 16 residues. Trimming at V came to 7 bases and at J to 4 bases, leaving 10 bases not matched to a gene. As DNA, the CDR3 is TGTGCCAGCAAGCGAAATAGCGGGAGGGCCCCAGATACGCAGTATTTT. It yields the protein CASKRNSGRAPDTQYF. The variable domain in full, completed from reference TRBV2 and TRBJ2-3, reads EPEVTQTPSHQVTQMGQEVILRCVPISNHLYFYWYRQILGQKVEFLVSFYNNEISEKSEIFDDQFSVERPDGSNFTLKIRSTKLEDSAMYFCASKRNSGRAPDTQYFGPGTRLTVL.

The chain has TRBV27 and TRBJ2-4, with 7 bases fitting TRBD1. This CDR3 region has 13 residues. With 6 bases clipped from V and 9 bases from J, the junction kept 8 bases outside the gene matches. Germline V gives CDR1 MNHEY, CDR2 SMNVEV (reference sequence). The CDR3 sequence is CASSPTGAGIQYF. The CDR3 DNA reads TGTGCCAGCAGCCCAACAGGGGCCGGCATTCAGTACTTC.

V gene TRBV9 combines with J gene TRBJ2-7; 8 bases map to TRBD1. This CDR3 has 14 amino acids. After removal of 4 bases from V and 6 bases from J, the junction contained 9 bases not matched to a gene. From germline, CDR1 is SGDLS and CDR2 YYNGEE. The CDR3 DNA reads as TGTGCCAGCAGCCCCCGGACAGGGTTACCCGAGCAGTACTTC. The encoded protein is CASSPRTGLPEQYF.

The chain carries TRBV4-2 and TRBJ2-1; 7 nucleotides agree with TRBD2. In germline, CDR1 is LGHNA, CDR2 YNFKEQ. CDR3 length: 16 amino acids. V was clipped by 5 bases and J by 1 base; unmatched bases: 8. The CDR3 is CASSSAGGRSYNEQFF. CDR3 in DNA: TGTGCCAGCAGCTCCGCCGGCGGGAGATCCTACAATGAGCAGTTCTTC.

The V and J genes are TRBV5-1 and TRBJ1-2; perhaps TRBD1 as D (5 bases). This CDR3 is 13 amino acids long. Trimming stripped 0 bases from V and 2 bases from J, with 5 bases between. Germline loops: CDR1 SGHRS, CDR2 YFSETQ. The CDR3 DNA reads TGCGCCAGCAGCTTGGACAGGAACTATGGCTACACCTTC. Residues: CASSLDRNYGYTF.